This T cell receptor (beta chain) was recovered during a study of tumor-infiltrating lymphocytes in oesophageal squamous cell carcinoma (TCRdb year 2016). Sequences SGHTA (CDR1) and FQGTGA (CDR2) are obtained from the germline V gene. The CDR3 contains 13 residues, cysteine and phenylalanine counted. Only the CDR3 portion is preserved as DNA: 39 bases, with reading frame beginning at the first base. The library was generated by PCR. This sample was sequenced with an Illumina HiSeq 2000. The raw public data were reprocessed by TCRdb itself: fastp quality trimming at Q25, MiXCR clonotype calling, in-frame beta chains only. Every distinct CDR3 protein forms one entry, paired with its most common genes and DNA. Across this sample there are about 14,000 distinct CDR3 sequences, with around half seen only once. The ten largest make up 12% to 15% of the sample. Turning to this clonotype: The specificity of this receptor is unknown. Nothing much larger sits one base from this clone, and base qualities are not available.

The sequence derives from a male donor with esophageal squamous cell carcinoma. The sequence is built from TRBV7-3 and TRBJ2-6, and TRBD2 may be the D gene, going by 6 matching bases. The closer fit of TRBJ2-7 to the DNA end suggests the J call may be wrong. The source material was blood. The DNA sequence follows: TGTGCCAGCAGCTCCGACCCTAGCGCCGTGCAGTACTTC. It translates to CASSSDPSAVQYF.